This T cell receptor beta chain comes out of a study of PD-L1 blockade in urothelial cancer. Study information: T cells were recovered from blood samples at a median of roughly 150,000. General study findings and limits: Larger 3-week expansion of tumor-associated blood clones was seen in durable-benefit patients.

Spike-ins of synthetic TCR analog templates went into each PCR. Produced via immunoSEQ multiplex PCR; TCRdb's table is partial and in-frame only. The data contain 46,000 or so clones, around 86% of them singletons. The CDR3 runs to 17 residues. CDR1 is SGDLS, CDR2 YYNGEE, per germline. V was cut by 2 bases and J by 0 bases, with 15 bases left in between. Specified time point: peripheral blood 6 weeks after treatment start. This clone was detected only once. Its target is unknown. Sequencing was performed on PBMCs, taken around atezolizumab (anti-PD-L1) treatment. The sequence was collected from a man in his 60s with urothelial cancer. V is TRBV9 and J is TRBJ2-1, with D perhaps matching TRBD2 (6 bases). CDR3 region: CASSVGGGESSYNEQFF. CDR3 sequence (DNA): TGTGCCAGCAGCGTCGGTGGCGGGGAGAGCTCCTACAATGAGCAGTTCTTC. Complete variable domain (other parts from reference TRBV9 and TRBJ2-1): DSGVTQTPKHLITATGQRVTLRCSPRSGDLSVYWYQQSLDQGLQFLIQYYNGEERAKGNILERFSAQQFPDLHSELNLSSLELGDSALYFCASSVGGGESSYNEQFFGPGTRLTVL.